The 18 T cell receptor beta chains below were found in one sample sequenced in a study of beta chain features in type 1 diabetes. Reverse transcription of all isolated RNA meant that expressed TCRB transcripts were sequenced. Method: immunoSEQ multiplex PCR; TCRdb's copy keeps in-frame clones and lacks some. The table shows under 950,000 clones, with roughly 15% occurring only once. Material: naive CD4+ T cells from blood. The receptors come from a woman aged 18-29 years in good health.

The chain links TRBV6-6 to TRBJ2-7; no clear D. V was trimmed by 6 bases and J by 4 bases, leaving 10 bases between them. Germline CDR1 MNHNY, CDR2 SVGAGI (reference sequence). The CDR3 totals 12 residues. CDR3 nucleotides: TGTGCCAGCAGCCGTACCCTATACGAGCAGTACTTC. It specifies CASSRTLYEQYF.

This clone turned up a few times. This chain joins TRBV19 and TRBJ2-3; 15 bases map to TRBD2. Germline V gives CDR1 LNHDA, CDR2 SQIVND (reference sequence). The V gene end was trimmed by 5 bases and the J gene end by 3 bases; junction bases not matched to a gene: 6. The CDR3 loop spans 17 amino acids. The chain's CDR3 is CASSRRTSGRGTDTQYF. CDR3 coding DNA: TGTGCCAGTAGTCGCCGGACTAGCGGGAGGGGAACAGATACGCAGTATTTT. Full variable domain (remainder filled in from reference TRBV19 and TRBJ2-3): DGGITQSPKYLFRKEGQNVTLSCEQNLNHDAMYWYRQDPGQGLRLIYYSQIVNDFQKGDIAEGYSVSREKKESFPLTVTSAQKNPTAFYLCASSRRTSGRGTDTQYFGPGTRLTVL.

The chain is built from TRBV2 and TRBJ2-1; TRBD2 aligns across 11 bases. This CDR3 has 17 amino acids. The J segment lost 3 bases and the V segment lost 5 bases, leaving 9 bases of the junction unmatched. Germline CDR1 is SNHLY and CDR2 is FYNNEI. The CDR3 loop reads CASSLIRGLAVYNEQFF. The CDR3 DNA reads as TGTGCCAGCAGTTTAATAAGGGGACTAGCGGTCTACAATGAGCAGTTCTTC.

This clone was recorded a few times. V is TRBV5-1 and J is TRBJ2-1, with 10 bases matching TRBD2. V shed 4 bases, J shed 9 bases, and the junction held 16 bases outside the gene matches. CDR1 is SGHRS, CDR2 YFSETQ, per germline. The CDR3 sequence is 17 residues long. This CDR3 reads CASSPLAGLAGEGEQFF. The CDR3 DNA reads as TGCGCCAGCAGCCCACTCGCCGGCCTAGCGGGAGAGGGTGAGCAGTTCTTC.

This clone was counted a few times. The chain couples TRBV10-3 to TRBJ2-3, with TRBD2 matching 10 bases. The CDR3 runs to 17 residues. The J segment lost 3 bases and the V segment lost 10 bases, leaving 16 bases of the junction unmatched. Germline CDR1 and CDR2: ENHRY and SYGVKD. CDR3 loop: CATTGSLAGVRTDTQYF. CDR3 nucleotide sequence: TGTGCCACAACAGGGAGCCTAGCGGGAGTACGAACAGATACGCAGTATTTT.

This clone was seen more than once but under ten times. J is TRBJ1-5 and V is TRBV2, with a weak D call TRBD1 (6 bases). With 8 bases removed from V and 2 bases from J, the gap between germline ends came to 16 bases. Germline V gene lookup returns CDR1 SNHLY and CDR2 FYNNEI. The CDR3 runs to 15 residues. The CDR3 spells CASGPWSGGNQPQHF. The CDR3 region has the DNA TGTGCCAGCGGTCCTTGGTCAGGGGGCAATCAGCCCCAGCATTTT.

In its sample, this clone was seen a few times. This chain joins TRBV2 and TRBJ2-1; TRBD1 aligns across 7 bases. CDR1 is SNHLY and CDR2 is FYNNEI in the germline V gene. With 4 bases clipped from V and 9 bases from J, the junction kept 3 bases outside the gene matches. CDR3 length equals 12 residues. DNA for the CDR3: TGTGCCAGCAGTGGGGACAGCCCTGAGCAGTTCTTC. Its protein product is CASSGDSPEQFF.

A few counts support this clone. The V gene is TRBV7-3, the J gene TRBJ2-1, with D tentatively TRBD1 (6 bases). CDR3 length: 14 residues. V was clipped by 2 bases and J by 9 bases, with 14 bases between them. In germline, CDR1 is SGHTA, CDR2 FQGTGA. CDR3 nucleotide sequence: TGTGCCAGCAGCTTAGGGGGCGCTTGGAGTGAGCAGTTCTTC. This translates into CASSLGGAWSEQFF. Together with reference TRBV7-3 and TRBJ2-1, the CDR3 gives the full variable domain: GAGVSQTPSNKVTEKGKYVELRCDPISGHTALYWYRQSLGQGPEFLIYFQGTGAADDSGLPNDRFFAVRPEGSVSTLKIQRTERGDSAVYLCASSLGGAWSEQFFGPGTRLTVL.

This clone was counted a few times. The chain recombines TRBV7-9 with TRBJ2-3; D may be TRBD1 or TRBD2 (5 bases each). Germline CDR1 reads SEHNR; CDR2 reads FQNEAQ (reference sequence). Deletions cut 5 bases from V and 2 bases from J, with 14 bases between. There are 15 residues in the CDR3. Here the CDR3 DNA reads TGTGCCAGCAGCCCCCCTCCGGGACCCACAGATACGCAGTATTTT. Amino acid sequence: CASSPPPGPTDTQYF.

This clone appeared a single time. The chain links TRBV6-5 to TRBJ1-2, with D hard to call. Trimming removed 5 bases at V and 3 bases at J, with 7 bases between. The CDR3 sequence is 12 residues long. Germline V lookup: CDR1 MNHEY, CDR2 SVGAGI. Here the CDR3 reads CASSESHYGYTF. CDR3 nucleotide sequence: TGTGCCAGCAGTGAATCCCACTATGGCTACACCTTC.

The chain employs TRBV11-2 and TRBJ1-3, with 11 bases fitting TRBD1. Trimming took 5 bases from V and 2 from J; bases not matched to a gene: 5. Germline loops: CDR1 SGHAT, CDR2 FQNNGV. This CDR3 region has 16 residues. CDR3: CASSAGQGVAGNTIYF. The CDR3 bases are TGTGCCAGCAGCGCGGGACAGGGGGTTGCTGGAAACACCATATATTTT.

The chain links TRBV27 to TRBJ1-1; possible D gene TRBD1, 6 bases. V was clipped by 6 bases and J by 0 bases, with 17 bases between them. Germline lookup yields CDR1 MNHEY and CDR2 SMNVEV (reference sequence). This CDR3 spans 16 amino acids. CDR3 DNA: TGTGCCAGCAGCCACAGGGAAGGTGGGATGAACACTGAAGCTTTCTTT. This codes for CASSHREGGMNTEAFF.

The chain combines TRBV7-7 with TRBJ2-1, with 9 bases aligning to TRBD2. There are 15 residues in the CDR3. Germline V gene data show CDR1 as SSHAT and CDR2 as FNYEAQ (reference sequence). The CDR3 sequence: CASRSGRSSYNEQFF. CDR3 in DNA: TGTGCTAGTAGAAGCGGGAGGTCCTCCTACAATGAGCAGTTCTTC.

The chain joins TRBV25-1 to TRBJ1-2, with 9 positions matching TRBD1. This CDR3 region has 15 residues. J lost 4 bases, V lost 3 bases, and 6 bases had no gene match. From germline, CDR1 is MGHDK and CDR2 SYGVNS. This CDR3 reads CASSDTGQGIYGYTF. DNA for the CDR3: TGTGCCAGCAGTGATACGGGACAGGGAATCTATGGCTACACCTTC.

The chain links TRBV27 to TRBJ2-3; D unclear. The CDR3 is 13 amino acids. Germline values: CDR1 MNHEY, CDR2 SMNVEV (reference sequence). V dropped 2 bases and J dropped 4 bases, with 7 bases sitting between them. The CDR3, as DNA: TGTGCCAGCAGTTTAACGAACGCAGATACGCAGTATTTT. Translation: CASSLTNADTQYF.

This clone was counted between two and nine times. This chain uses TRBV28 with TRBJ2-1; TRBD2 aligns across 10 bases. Losses at the gene ends were 8 bases for V and 2 bases for J; bases not matched to a gene: 9. This CDR3 spans 16 amino acids. Germline V gene lookup returns CDR1 MDHEN and CDR2 SYDVKM. The CDR3 loop reads CASRTGTSATYNEQFF. As DNA, the CDR3 is TGTGCCAGCCGGACCGGGACTAGCGCTACCTACAATGAGCAGTTCTTC.

The V gene is TRBV7-9, the J gene TRBJ2-5; 9 positions match TRBD2. V lost 2 bases, J lost 7 bases, and 11 bases stayed unmatched. Germline V CDR1 and CDR2: SEHNR, FQNEAQ (reference sequence). CDR3 length: 16 residues. CDR3 nucleotide sequence: TGTGCCAGCAGCTTAACCGCGGGAGGGCCTCCTAGGACCCAGTACTTC. It is translated as CASSLTAGGPPRTQYF.

This clone has only a few counts. At the DNA level, this CDR3 is encoded by other sequences in the same sample as well. The chain carries TRBV20-1 and TRBJ2-5; D remains ambiguous. Trimming removed 2 bases at V and 5 bases at J, with 3 bases between. CDR1 is DFQATT, CDR2 SNEGSKA, per germline (reference sequence). The CDR3 loop spans 10 amino acids. The CDR3 loop is CSARRETQYF. DNA for the CDR3: TGCAGTGCTAGAAGGGAGACCCAGTACTTC.